The 5 T cell receptor beta chains below come from one sample, sequenced in a study of identical twins. One entry per CDR3 protein results from TCRdb running MiXCR on the 5' RACE reads. There are 600,000 to 700,000 distinct CDR3 sequences in the sample; about 20% occur only once, and approximately 4.5% lies in the top ten. These data were also reused for a study on T cells expressing NK-cell markers.

The sequencing input was PBMCs. The source of these receptors is a woman under 30 in good health.

This rearrangement joins TRBV7-9 to TRBJ2-7, with TRBD1 matching 9 bases. Germline assignment: CDR1 SEHNR and CDR2 FQNEAQ (reference sequence). V was pared by 0 bases and J by 3 bases, with 3 bases of the junction left unmatched. The CDR3 is 15 residues long. The CDR3 DNA is TGTGCCAGCAGCTTAGCAGGACAGGGGATCTACGAGCAGTACTTC. This encodes CASSLAGQGIYEQYF.

The V call is TRBV9, the J call TRBJ2-5; the match to TRBD2 covers 8 bases. J gave up 5 bases and V 0 bases, and 9 bases lay outside the gene matches. CDR1 and CDR2 from the germline V gene are SGDLS and YYNGEE. The CDR3 covers 16 residues. Here the CDR3 reads CASSVVPSGGWETQYF. In DNA form, the CDR3 reads TGTGCCAGCAGCGTAGTCCCCAGCGGGGGTTGGGAGACCCAGTACTTC.

V is TRBV20-1 and J is TRBJ2-7, with 11 nucleotides matching TRBD2. The CDR3 extends over 15 amino acids. The J segment lost 4 bases and the V segment lost 0 bases, leaving 5 bases of the junction unmatched. Germline V gene sequence: CDR1 DFQATT, CDR2 SNEGSKA (reference sequence). This CDR3 reads CSARDSGGAFYEQYF. The CDR3 DNA reads TGCAGTGCTAGAGATAGCGGGGGGGCCTTTTACGAGCAGTACTTC.

This sequence joins TRBV9 and TRBJ2-3, with 7 bases that match TRBD2. V was pared by 4 bases and J by 2 bases, with 10 bases of the junction left unmatched. The CDR3 length is 16 residues. Per germline, CDR1 SGDLS and CDR2 YYNGEE. The CDR3 coding sequence is TGTGCCAGCAGCTCCCGAACCAGCGGGGCCACAGATACGCAGTATTTT. Its protein is CASSSRTSGATDTQYF.

The rearrangement uses TRBV15 and TRBJ2-7; the match to TRBD1 covers 8 bases. After removal of 5 bases from V and 2 bases from J, the junction contained 2 bases not matched to a gene. Germline V gives CDR1 LNHNV, CDR2 YYDKDF (reference sequence). This CDR3 is built from 13 residues. The CDR3, as DNA: TGTGCCACCAGCCAACAGGGGGCCTACGAGCAGTACTTC. This codes for CATSQQGAYEQYF.